This T cell receptor (beta chain) emerged from a study of T cell responses to AZD1222 COVID-19 vaccine (dated by TCRdb to the early 2020s). With regard to the full study: AZD1222 recipients with second doses at about 4 weeks or about 12 weeks were pooled, because spike-specific TCR depth and breadth did not differ between schedules. Trial participants were enrolled by age into 18-55, 56-69 and 70-plus year subgroups, with roughly 160, 29 and 62 TCR-sequenced participants respectively. A total of about 230 trial participants underwent TCR sequencing, of whom 207 received two doses of AZD1222 and about 25 received two doses of the MenACWY control vaccine. Overall study outcomes, separate from this receptor: Participants were mostly white British, with more females than males. The authors suggested clonal diversity may have been underestimated. In the small 56-69-year group, the increase in depth fell short of significance, most likely because of low power. Conclusions about previously exposed vaccinees are limited because only five to seven AZD1222 recipients were SARS-CoV-2 seropositive at baseline. No day 14 peak-response samples were available, so repertoires were characterized only after the peak T cell response. Spike-specific TCR breadth and depth rose significantly after two AZD1222 doses compared with day 0 and with MenACWY recipients. CD4 TCRs associated with the vaccine covered the entire spike protein, and the dominant responses were in regions 160-218 and 743-854. Nearly half of unique spike-specific TCRs reportedly recognized epitopes outside regions mutated in the B.1.351 and B.1.1.7 variants.

Points on this clone: Its antigen is currently not known. Base qualities are not at hand, and no much larger clone is one base apart.

The CDR3 regions of human TCRbeta chains were analyzed by immunosequencing. In the paper's pipeline: TCRs in the repertoires were compared against a reference library of SARS-CoV-2-specific TCRs that had been generated with the MIRA antigen-specificity platform. Breadth was defined as the fraction of unique TCRs that were SARS-CoV-2-associated. Depth was defined as the fraction of total T cells that were SARS-CoV-2-associated. Using the MIRA data, each spike-specific TCR was mapped to the spike region that the TCR reacts to and placed in a CD4 or CD8 class. Log10-transformed breadth and depth values were compared by one-way ANOVA with Sidak's multiple comparisons tests. TCRdb carries this immuneACCESS record with in-frame sequences only. Its versions omit some clonotypes, under half of them owing to an unresolved V gene in the studies checked, with the rest unexplained. That table is the source of V, J and clone size, and D and trimming were worked out from the DNA. The sample table records about 100,000 clones; 87% of these occur just once. The leading ten clones occupy approximately 16% of the sample.

The meaning of the sample's time point label: baseline before first vaccination. Vaccinee samples were obtained from the UK trials COV001 and COV002, which included a single-blind randomized controlled phase 2/3 trial of AZD1222 (ChAdOx1 nCoV-19) in healthy adults. For TCRbeta chain sequencing, PBMC samples from trial participants were taken at day 0 and at day 28 after the second dose. The clonotype originates from an adult in good health. The sequenced sample was peripheral blood, obtained on day 0 of AZD1222 vaccination.

The nucleotides read TGTGCCAGCAGCCCCGGGACAGGGAATTCACCCCTCCACTTT. It translates as CASSPGTGNSPLHF. The sequence joins TRBV9 to TRBJ1-6; 9 of the junction bases match TRBD1. Including cysteine and phenylalanine, the CDR3 has 14 amino acids. Solely the CDR3 DNA is kept, with 42 bases framed from the first base. Clipping removes 4 bases from V and 7 bases from J, with 3 as the unmatched junction base count. The germline V gene supplies CDR1 SGDLS and CDR2 YYNGEE.